A selection of T cell receptor beta chains follows, all from one sample in a study of blood T cell repertoires in COVID-19. The repertoire was sequenced with immunoSEQ multiplex PCR; TCRdb's copy has only in-frame clones and lacks some. This sample has over 60,000 clones, with around four fifths found just once. The source material was peripheral blood. These receptors were obtained from a human donor in a cohort sampled during active COVID-19. Each CDR3 is given with its conserved first and last residue. A D gene is named only where the DNA matches it firmly.

cdr3_aa: CSETGLGIEAFF
v_call: TRBV29-1
j_call: TRBJ1-1
d_call: TRBD1

cdr3_aa: CASSFWGGETQYF
v_call: TRBV5-1
j_call: TRBJ2-5
d_call: -

cdr3_aa: CASGWVLGDGYTF
v_call: TRBV12-3/TRBV12-4
j_call: TRBJ1-2
d_call: -

cdr3_aa: CASSSSGGASGDTQYF
v_call: TRBV11-2
j_call: TRBJ2-3
d_call: TRBD2

cdr3_aa: CASSPRTATNYGYTF
v_call: TRBV18
j_call: TRBJ1-2
d_call: -

cdr3_aa: CASSIGGQGSYGYTF
v_call: TRBV19
j_call: TRBJ1-2
d_call: TRBD1

cdr3_aa: CASSATGTSYEQYF
v_call: TRBV7-2
j_call: TRBJ2-7
d_call: -

cdr3_aa: CASSVAGGIHTDTQYF
v_call: TRBV9
j_call: TRBJ2-3
d_call: -

cdr3_aa: CASSLVSGGARETQYF
v_call: TRBV7-9
j_call: TRBJ2-5
d_call: TRBD2

cdr3_aa: CASSGRGRRTYNEQFF
v_call: TRBV5-1
j_call: TRBJ2-1
d_call: TRBD1

cdr3_aa: CASGLVLGGRGTDTQYF
v_call: TRBV12-5
j_call: TRBJ2-3
d_call: TRBD2